This T cell receptor (beta chain) was retrieved from a study of Ad26.COV2.S vaccination and SARS-CoV-2 variants (dated by TCRdb to the early 2020s). General notes on the study: Vaccine-arm donors came from COV1001, a multicentre, randomized, double-blind, placebo-controlled phase I-IIa trial of Ad26.COV2.S in healthy adults. TCRbeta repertoire sequencing served as the tool for gauging how specific and how broad the SARS-CoV-2-reactive T cell receptors were following Ad26.COV2.S vaccination. Ad26.COV2.S was given intramuscularly at 5x10^10 or 1x10^11 viral particles, as a single shot or as two shots 56 days apart. A total of around 32 samples were included in the TCR-sequenced set, comprising some 20 Ad26.COV2.S vaccine recipients, 5 placebo recipients and 8 SARS-CoV-2 convalescent individuals. Participants in the trial were split at random into five groups of five each, receiving low-dose or high-dose Ad26.COV2.S once or twice, or else placebo on both occasions. Throughout the experiments and outcome assessment, investigators stayed blinded to trial group allocation.

The immunoSEQ Assay was the method used to sequence TCRbeta CDR3 regions. After extraction, genomic DNA underwent amplification by bias-controlled multiplex PCR, followed by high-throughput sequencing. Turning to the authors' computational methods: To quantify the absolute abundance of every unique TCRbeta CDR3 region, sequences were collapsed and filtered. T cell fraction was estimated by normalizing TCRbeta template counts to usable DNA, which was measured by amplifying reference genes present in all nucleated cells. Repertoire TCRs were annotated as SARS-CoV-2-specific when V gene, CDR3 amino acid sequence and J gene were exactly matched to a known reactive TCR set. MIRA supplied the reference SARS-CoV-2 TCR set, which was filtered for enrichment in COVID-19-positive ImmuneCODE repertoires so that public or cross-reactive TCRs were removed. Using the MIRA antigens, annotated TCRs were further analysed by specific ORF or by position within an ORF. Breadth was defined as the number of annotated unique rearrangements divided by the total number of unique productive rearrangements, and depth was defined as the summed frequency of the annotated unique rearrangements. TCR breadth was compared between groups using two-sided Wilcoxon rank-sum tests. TCRdb took this table from immuneACCESS and kept in-frame rearrangements with V and J called. Such tables lack part of the clones; where checked against another copy, unresolved V genes explain under half of the gap, and the rest is unexplained. That table gives V, J and clone size, and the DNA gave D and trimming. Recorded for this sample are hundreds of thousands of clones; approximately 92% of them occurred a single time. About 2.7% of the sample rests with the top ten.

Including the terminal cysteine and phenylalanine, the CDR3 comprises 14 residues. The only DNA kept is the CDR3, 42 bases in frame from the first base. Per the germline V gene, MDHEN is the CDR1 and SYDVKM is the CDR2. V lost 4 bases and J lost 2 bases, and the count of bases not matched to a germline gene is 3. What the treatment or condition label conveys for this sample: roughly 18 received Ad26.COV2.S at low or high dose, single or two shots; roughly five received placebo; per-sample allocation not given. For vaccine and placebo recipients, the sequenced repertoires came from samples collected on day 63 after the first injection. Cohort 1b enrolled 20 to 30 adults aged 18-55 years at a single site in Boston, USA, between 29 July and 7 August 2020. Ad26.COV2.S consisted of a replication-incompetent adenovirus type 26 vector by which a prefusion-stabilized SARS-CoV-2 spike protein from the original Wuhan strain was expressed.

This clone was counted a few times. Its antigen target is currently unknown. Base-call qualities are not available, and no considerably larger clone is one nucleotide away. Here is what the overall study found, with its caveats: After vaccination, substantial breadth of spike-specific CD8+ and CD4+ T cell responses was reported. Ad26.COV2.S recipients had higher spike-specific TCR breadth than placebo recipients (P = 0.0014). Vaccine and placebo recipients had similar non-spike TCR breadth, a finding consistent with the vaccine containing only spike. It was noted by the authors that total T cell responses may have been underestimated by the TCR breadth and depth analyses. Comparing responses between vaccine doses or regimens was not something the study was powered to do.

This specimen consisted of peripheral blood, obtained in a trial of Ad26.COV2.S vaccine versus placebo. The TCR comes from a person between 18 and 59 years old who received the Ad26.COV2.S COVID-19 vaccine or a placebo. The V and J segments used are TRBV28 and TRBJ2-7; 9 middle bases align to TRBD1. The DNA sequence is TGTGCCAGCAGTTCAAGACAGGGGGCCTACGAGCAGTACTTC. This encodes CASSSRQGAYEQYF. Extended through the reference TRBV28 and TRBJ2-7 proteins, this CDR3 yields the full variable domain: DVKVTQSSRYLVKRTGEKVFLECVQDMDHENMFWYRQDPGLGLRLIYFSYDVKMKEKGDIPEGYSVSREKKERFSLILESASTNQTSMYLCASSSRQGAYEQYFGPGTRLTVT.